One and the same sample provided the 9 T cell receptor beta chains below, sequenced in a study of response to subunit inactivated influenza vaccine. TCRdb ran MiXCR on the RT-PCR reads and lists one entry per CDR3 protein. The sample contains approximately 730,000 distinct CDR3 sequences, around 14% of which appear only once. The source material was PBMCs from blood, sampled roughly 15 days before vaccination. The receptors derive from a man aged 50-59 years who received an inactivated influenza vaccine.

This clonotype has a count of ten or more. The CDR3 protein is CASSARIGTSGTREQYF. The CDR3 bases are TGTGCCAGCAGTGCCCGGATCGGGACTAGCGGCACTAGGGAGCAGTACTTC. J is TRBJ2-7 and V is TRBV6-1, with 11 bases fitting TRBD2. This CDR3 is 17 amino acids long. The V segment lost 4 bases and the J segment 7 bases; nucleotides outside the gene matches: 15. The V gene's germline CDR1 is MNHNS and CDR2 SASEGT.

This clonotype came up many times. The CDR3 loop reads CASSLRSGVGQPQHF. CDR3 nucleotide sequence: TGTGCCAGCAGCTTAAGGTCAGGGGTCGGTCAGCCCCAGCATTTT. This rearrangement joins TRBV7-2 to TRBJ1-5, with D possibly TRBD1 on 6 matching bases. Trimming removed 2 bases from V and 6 bases from J, with 14 bases in between. Germline values: CDR1 SGHTA, CDR2 FQGNSA. This CDR3 spans 15 amino acids.

The chain links TRBV7-2 to TRBJ2-3; D is ambiguous. Germline V gene sequence: CDR1 SGHTA, CDR2 FQGNSA. V gave up 4 bases and J gave up 11 bases, with 10 bases separating them. The CDR3 is made up of 11 amino acids. CDR3 sequence (DNA): TGTGCCAGCAGCTCCTCATTCTTGCAGTATTTT. It translates to CASSSSFLQYF.

The chain joins TRBV12-3 or TRBV12-4 to TRBJ2-1, with D possibly matching TRBD2 (7 bases). The CDR3 extends over 15 amino acids. V lost 5 bases to trimming and J lost 6 bases, with 17 bases between them. The CDR3: CASSQGRGYRNEQFF. DNA for the CDR3: TGTGCCAGCAGTCAGGGGCGGGGGTACCGCAATGAGCAGTTCTTC.

CDR3: CASSLGAAGFAETQYF. In nucleotides, the CDR3 is TGTGCCAGCAGCTTAGGCGCAGCGGGATTTGCGGAGACCCAGTACTTC. The chain combines TRBV7-9 with TRBJ2-5; 7 nucleotides line up with TRBD2. From germline, CDR1 is SEHNR and CDR2 FQNEAQ (reference sequence). V shed 1 base and J 5 bases; nucleotides not matched to a gene: 10. The CDR3 has 16 residues.

This clonotype has a handful of counts. The chain links TRBV21-1 to TRBJ2-7; the tabulated D call, TRBD1, remains unverified against the DNA. TRBV21-1 is reported as a pseudogene. CDR3 length equals 15 residues. The CDR3 region has the DNA TGTGCCAGCAGCAAAGCAACAGGGTACGCCTACGAGCAGTACTTC. Residues: CASSKATGYAYEQYF.

The rearrangement joins TRBV12-3 or TRBV12-4 to TRBJ2-1; 9 bases match TRBD2. This CDR3 comprises 13 residues. J was trimmed by 5 bases and V by 8 bases; bases with no gene match: 4. CDR3 nucleotides: TGTGCCAGCTGGGGGACTAGCAACAATGAGCAGTTCTTC. The encoded protein is CASWGTSNNEQFF.

The chain joins TRBV11-1 to TRBJ2-1, with D maybe TRBD2 (6 bases). Trimming cost V 5 bases and J 5 bases, with 19 bases left between them. Looked up from germline, CDR1 is SGHAT and CDR2 is FQDESV (reference sequence). The CDR3 is 16 amino acids. The CDR3 DNA sequence: TGTGCCAGCAGCGGTGGGCAACTAGCCCTTAACAATGAGCAGTTCTTC. It codes for CASSGGQLALNNEQFF.

Only a few counts were recorded for this clonotype. The chain couples TRBV5-1 to TRBJ1-6; no clear D. CDR3 length: 16 residues. V was clipped by 0 bases and J by 6 bases, with 13 bases between them. Germline CDR1 reads SGHRS; CDR2 reads YFSETQ. The CDR3 loop reads CASSLATRGFNSPLHF. CDR3 DNA: TGCGCCAGCAGCTTGGCTACGAGAGGGTTTAATTCACCCCTCCACTTT.